These T cell receptor beta chains were read from a single sample in a study of Ad26.COV2.S vaccination and SARS-CoV-2 variants. Here immunoSEQ multiplex PCR was the method, and the copy in TCRdb shows in-frame clones only, minus some. The sample holds 410,000 or so clones, around 90% seen once. The sample here was peripheral blood, taken in a trial of Ad26.COV2.S vaccine versus placebo. Receptor source: a person aged 18-60 years who received the Ad26.COV2.S COVID-19 vaccine or a placebo. CDR3s leave out the opening cysteine and the closing phenylalanine or tryptophan. The order of the fields is J gene, V gene, CDR3 protein.

>TRBJ1-5|TRBV7-2
ASSYDTGGQPQH
>TRBJ2-7|TRBV27
ASSLAQGGYEQY
>TRBJ2-7|TRBV10-3
AISETDEQY
>TRBJ1-1|TRBV6-5
ASSYWTGTNTEAF
>TRBJ2-5|TRBV5-1
ASSPGLSQETQY
>TRBJ1-3|TRBV3-1/TRBV3-2
ASSQRGGGVGNTIY
>TRBJ1-1|TRBV30
AWSPGITEAF
>TRBJ2-7|TRBV6-5
ASSPPQEYTKQY
>TRBJ2-3|TRBV10-3
AYRGGGSSDTQY
>TRBJ1-1|TRBV14
ASSQRLNTEAF
>TRBJ2-7|TRBV5-1
ASSLLAGGQISYEQY
>TRBJ2-7|TRBV11-2
ASSFSRTYEQY
>TRBJ1-5|TRBV29-1
SVGGSNQPQH
>TRBJ2-7|TRBV11-2
ASSSRQRGGYEQY